These 28 T cell receptor beta chains were sequenced from one sample in a study of blood T cell repertoires in COVID-19. Profiled with immunoSEQ multiplex PCR; TCRdb holds only in-frame clones, not every one. This table holds around 100,000 clones, 80% to 95% found once. The sequenced sample consisted of peripheral blood. The receptors shown here come from a man in his fifties with active COVID-19.

The CDR3 spells CASRGGLYGYTF. CDR3 DNA sequence: TGTGCCAGTAGGGGCGGACTCTATGGCTACACCTTC. The rearrangement links TRBV19 to TRBJ1-2; unclear D gene. Trimming pared 6 bases from V and 4 bases from J, leaving 9 bases between. Germline V CDR1 and CDR2: LNHDA, SQIVND (reference sequence). The CDR3 length is 12 residues. Filled out from reference TRBV19 and TRBJ1-2, the complete variable domain reads DGGITQSPKYLFRKEGQNVTLSCEQNLNHDAMYWYRQDPGQGLRLIYYSQIVNDFQKGDIAEGYSVSREKKESFPLTVTSAQKNPTAFYLCASRGGLYGYTFGSGTRLTVV.

This sequence joins TRBV20-1 and TRBJ2-5; the D is unclear. Germline CDR1 DFQATT, CDR2 SNEGSKA (reference sequence). The CDR3 covers 11 residues. Trimming took off 3 bases at V and 5 bases at J, with 7 bases between the two ends. In nucleotides, the CDR3 is TGCAGTGCTAGTGCCGGGGAGACCCAGTACTTC. Amino acid sequence: CSASAGETQYF.

The chain is built from TRBV3-1 (or the pseudogene TRBV3-2) and TRBJ1-5, with D tentatively TRBD1 (6 bases). Germline V lookup: CDR1 LGHDT, CDR2 YNNKEL (reference sequence). This CDR3 comprises 13 residues. The V end lost 2 bases, the J end lost 6 bases, and 8 bases lay between the germline ends. The CDR3 DNA reads TGTGCCAGCAGCCAAAGGGGGGGTCAGCCCCAGCATTTT. Translating gives CASSQRGGQPQHF.

V and J are TRBV6-2 or TRBV6-3 and TRBJ1-3; 7 bases match TRBD1. CDR1 and CDR2 from the germline V gene are MNHEY and SVGEGT. J was trimmed by 4 bases and V by 6 bases; bases with no gene match: 6. This CDR3 contains 14 residues. The CDR3 is CASSAGGTGNTIYF. In DNA form, the CDR3 reads TGTGCCAGCAGCGCAGGGGGTACCGGAAACACCATATATTTT.

V gene TRBV6-5 combines with J gene TRBJ1-6; 7 positions agree with TRBD1. Trimming at V came to 7 bases and at J to 8 bases, leaving 11 bases not matched to a gene. The CDR3 has 15 residues. Per germline, CDR1 MNHEY and CDR2 SVGAGI. The CDR3 bases are TGTGCCAGCAACCAGAAGGGGGCAGGGGATTCACCCCTCCACTTT. Its translation: CASNQKGAGDSPLHF.

This clone was seen a single time. The CDR3 sequence is CASSVSGSPADTQYF. DNA of the CDR3: TGTGCCAGCAGCGTTAGCGGGAGCCCGGCAGATACGCAGTATTTT. The chain is built from TRBV9 and TRBJ2-3; TRBD2 matches at 9 bases. With 2 bases clipped from V and 4 bases from J, the junction kept 5 bases outside the gene matches. This CDR3 contains 15 residues. The germline gives CDR1 SGDLS, CDR2 YYNGEE.

The chain combines TRBV4-1 with TRBJ2-2; the D is unclear. Germline V gene data show CDR1 as MGHRA and CDR2 as YSYEKL. Trimming took 4 bases from V and 8 from J, leaving 20 bases between them. The CDR3 has 16 amino acids. The CDR3 DNA follows: TGCGCCAGCAGCCCAAGATATACAGAGAATACGGGGGAGCTGTTTTTT. It encodes CASSPRYTENTGELFF.

J is TRBJ1-5 and V is TRBV5-6; a possible D gene is TRBD1 (5 bases). V was pared by 1 base and J by 5 bases, with 13 bases between. CDR1 SGHDT and CDR2 YYEEEE come from the germline V gene. The CDR3 sequence is 15 residues long. The CDR3 region is CASSLLGRGHQPQHF. As DNA, the CDR3 is TGTGCCAGCAGCTTGCTCGGGCGGGGACATCAGCCCCAGCATTTT.

The J gene is TRBJ2-3, the V gene TRBV11-3; 12 bases are a match to TRBD2. The CDR3 runs to 16 residues. Germline CDR1 is SGHNT and CDR2 is YENEEA. J gave up 2 bases and V 5 bases, and 5 bases lay outside the gene matches. The CDR3 is CASSPRLAGVTDTQYF. DNA for the CDR3: TGTGCCAGCAGCCCCCGACTAGCGGGAGTCACAGATACGCAGTATTTT.

The chain carries TRBV2 and TRBJ1-6, with TRBD1 matching over 7 bases. The V and J ends lost 8 bases and 9 bases, in that order; junction bases with no gene match: 10. The CDR3 has 14 residues. Per the germline V gene, CDR1 is SNHLY and CDR2 is FYNNEI. In nucleotides, the CDR3 is TGTGCCAGCGCGCAGGGGACAGTCACTTCACCCCTCCACTTT. This sequence encodes CASAQGTVTSPLHF.

This clone was picked up one time. The chain recombines TRBV5-1 with TRBJ1-2, with 8 bases aligning to TRBD1. With V trimmed by 0 bases and J by 6 bases, 7 bases remained unmatched. The CDR3 covers 15 residues. Per the germline V gene, CDR1 is SGHRS and CDR2 is YFSETQ. DNA of the CDR3: TGCGCCAGCAGCTTGGAGTCGACAGGGGCTGATGGCTACACCTTC. This gives the protein CASSLESTGADGYTF.

This sequence joins TRBV19 and TRBJ2-1; 15 bases align to TRBD2. V shed 5 bases, J shed 8 bases, and the junction held 4 bases outside the gene matches. CDR1 LNHDA and CDR2 SQIVND come from the germline V gene (reference sequence). This CDR3 has 15 amino acids. The CDR3 sequence is CASSGLAGGSDEQFF. The CDR3 DNA reads TGTGCCAGTAGTGGACTAGCGGGGGGGAGCGATGAGCAGTTCTTC. Drawing the rest from reference TRBV19 and TRBJ2-1, the complete variable domain is DGGITQSPKYLFRKEGQNVTLSCEQNLNHDAMYWYRQDPGQGLRLIYYSQIVNDFQKGDIAEGYSVSREKKESFPLTVTSAQKNPTAFYLCASSGLAGGSDEQFFGPGTRLTVL.

The J gene is TRBJ2-1, the V gene TRBV29-1; 14 nucleotides match TRBD2. CDR1 is SQVTM and CDR2 is ANQGSEA in the germline V gene. The V and J ends lost 4 bases and 0 bases, in that order; junction bases with no gene match: 5. The CDR3 consists of 17 residues. CDR3 DNA sequence: TGCAGCGTTGGGGGACTAGCGGGGGTCAGCTCCTACAATGAGCAGTTCTTC. It is translated as CSVGGLAGVSSYNEQFF.

CDR3 in amino acids: CASSYQQGGTDTQYF. The CDR3 DNA reads as TGTGCCAGCAGTTACCAACAGGGCGGGACAGATACGCAGTATTTT. V and J are TRBV6-5 and TRBJ2-3; D is possibly TRBD1 (6 bases). Deletions cut 2 bases from V and 3 bases from J, with 12 bases between. This CDR3 comprises 15 residues. Germline values: CDR1 MNHEY, CDR2 SVGAGI.

This rearrangement joins TRBV19 to TRBJ2-7; TRBD1 might be the D (6 bases). V lost 7 bases and J 6 bases, leaving 16 bases between the germline ends. The CDR3 extends over 13 amino acids. The V gene's germline CDR1 is LNHDA and CDR2 SQIVND (reference sequence). CDR3 in amino acids: CASTETGRPEQYF. For the CDR3, the DNA is TGTGCCAGTACGGAAACAGGGCGGCCCGAGCAGTACTTC.

The gene calls are TRBV11-2 and TRBJ2-1; TRBD2 matches 10 bases. CDR3 length: 16 amino acids. V was pared by 0 bases and J by 7 bases, with 6 bases of the junction left unmatched. CDR1 SGHAT and CDR2 FQNNGV come from the germline V gene. This CDR3 is CASSLDLAGGRNEQFF. The CDR3 DNA reads as TGTGCCAGCAGCTTAGACTTAGCGGGAGGTCGGAATGAGCAGTTCTTC.

The rearrangement uses TRBV5-1 and TRBJ2-3, with 8 nucleotides matching TRBD2. CDR3 size: 14 residues. Germline trimming cut 4 bases from V and 3 bases from J; bases unmatched to any gene: 4. Germline CDR1 is SGHRS and CDR2 is YFSETQ. In nucleotides, the CDR3 is TGCGCCAGCAGCGCGGGACTAGAGACAGATACGCAGTATTTT. It is translated as CASSAGLETDTQYF.

The chain uses TRBV6-1 and TRBJ1-5; D possibly corresponds to TRBD1 (5 bases). The CDR3 is 16 residues long. Germline V gives CDR1 MNHNS, CDR2 SASEGT. The V end was cut by 4 bases, the J end by 0 bases, with 13 bases between. CDR3 nucleotide sequence: TGTGCCAGCAGTGTTTACGGGGGAAATAGCAATCAGCCCCAGCATTTT. It codes for CASSVYGGNSNQPQHF.

V and J are TRBV9 and TRBJ2-1; D is possibly TRBD2 (6 bases). There are 17 residues in the CDR3. V was shortened by 3 bases and J by 5 bases, with 21 bases between the two germline ends. CDR1 is SGDLS and CDR2 is YYNGEE in the germline V gene. CDR3 coding DNA: TGTGCCAGCAGCGCGAGTGTCGTAGGAGGGGTCAACAATGAGCAGTTCTTC. This gives the protein CASSASVVGGVNNEQFF. The complete variable domain, with remaining parts taken from reference TRBV9 and TRBJ2-1, reads DSGVTQTPKHLITATGQRVTLRCSPRSGDLSVYWYQQSLDQGLQFLIQYYNGEERAKGNILERFSAQQFPDLHSELNLSSLELGDSALYFCASSASVVGGVNNEQFFGPGTRLTVL.

V gene TRBV3-1 (or the pseudogene TRBV3-2) combines with J gene TRBJ2-2; D gene ambiguous. This CDR3 has 13 amino acids. CDR1 LGHDT and CDR2 YNNKEL come from the germline V gene (reference sequence). The V end lost 1 base, the J end lost 3 bases, and 3 bases lay between the germline ends. DNA of the CDR3: TGTGCCAGCAGCCAAGCCTACACCGGGGAGCTGTTTTTT. Translating it yields CASSQAYTGELFF.

The J gene is TRBJ2-5, the V gene TRBV11-3; the D is unclear. The germline CDR1 and CDR2 sequences are SGHNT and YENEEA. Trimming took 5 bases from V and 5 from J, leaving 18 bases between them. The CDR3 is 15 amino acids. Here the CDR3 reads CASSPSWAPPETQYF. For the CDR3, the DNA is TGTGCCAGCAGCCCTTCCTGGGCCCCGCCGGAGACCCAGTACTTC.

CDR3: CASSLAGANVLTF. In DNA, the CDR3 is TGTGCCAGCAGTTTGGCCGGGGCCAACGTCCTGACTTTC. This chain connects TRBV12-3 or TRBV12-4 to TRBJ2-6; no definite D call. Trimming took 3 bases from V and 4 from J, leaving 4 bases between them. The CDR3 consists of 13 residues.

The chain employs TRBV6-1 and TRBJ1-2; D is possibly TRBD1 (6 bases). Germline CDR1 and CDR2: MNHNS and SASEGT. The CDR3 contains 15 residues. V was clipped by 3 bases and J by 6 bases, with 17 bases between them. CDR3 loop: CASSDPRTAGNGYTF. CDR3 in DNA: TGTGCCAGCAGTGACCCGCGGACAGCCGGTAATGGCTACACCTTC.

This chain joins TRBV11-2 and TRBJ2-7; D call uncertain. V lost 1 base and J 1 base, leaving 5 bases between the germline ends. The CDR3 totals 13 residues. Per germline, CDR1 SGHAT and CDR2 FQNNGV. The CDR3 region has the DNA TGTGCCAGCAGCTTAGGCGGATCCTACGAGCAGTACGTC. Translating gives CASSLGGSYEQYV.

The V and J genes are TRBV3-1 (or the pseudogene TRBV3-2) and TRBJ2-5; 10 bases line up with TRBD2. Trimming at V came to 1 base and at J to 1 base, leaving 9 bases not matched to a gene. CDR1 is LGHDT and CDR2 is YNNKEL in the germline V gene (reference sequence). This CDR3 contains 18 residues. The CDR3 loop is CASSQVLLLAGVQETQYF. The DNA for the CDR3 is TGTGCCAGCAGCCAAGTGCTTCTTCTAGCGGGGGTCCAAGAGACCCAGTACTTC.

The chain links TRBV6-6 to TRBJ2-3; D possibly corresponds to TRBD1 (5 bases). The V end lost 2 bases, the J end lost 6 bases, and 15 bases lay between the germline ends. Germline V gene data show CDR1 as MNHNY and CDR2 as SVGAGI (reference sequence). The CDR3 sequence is 15 residues long. This CDR3 is CASSYEAGLGDTQYF. CDR3 coding DNA: TGTGCCAGCAGTTACGAGGCAGGGCTTGGGGATACGCAGTATTTT.

The gene calls are TRBV12-5 and TRBJ1-1; TRBD1 matches 8 bases. Germline V CDR1 and CDR2: LGHNT, FRNRAP. The junction had 6 bases not matched to a gene; V was cut back by 5 bases and J by 7 bases. CDR3 length: 13 amino acids. Here the CDR3 reads CASGRTGRNEAFF. In nucleotides, the CDR3 is TGTGCTAGTGGTCGGACAGGGAGAAATGAAGCTTTCTTT. Full variable domain (missing parts from reference TRBV12-5 and TRBJ1-1): DARVTQTPRHKVTEMGQEVTMRCQPILGHNTVFWYRQTMMQGLELLAYFRNRAPLDDSGMPKDRFSAEMPDATLATLKIQPSEPRDSAVYFCASGRTGRNEAFFGQGTRLTVV.

The V and J genes are TRBV2 and TRBJ1-2, with D perhaps matching TRBD1 (6 bases). Trimming took 4 bases from V and 8 from J, leaving 11 bases between them. The germline gives CDR1 SNHLY, CDR2 FYNNEI. The CDR3 contains 12 residues. The CDR3 nucleotides read TGTGCCAGCAGTGCGACAACAGGGGGCTACACCTTC. The encoded protein is CASSATTGGYTF. Full variable domain (outside the CDR3, taken from reference TRBV2 and TRBJ1-2): EPEVTQTPSHQVTQMGQEVILRCVPISNHLYFYWYRQILGQKVEFLVSFYNNEISEKSEIFDDQFSVERPDGSNFTLKIRSTKLEDSAMYFCASSATTGGYTFGSGTRLTVV.